This TCR beta chain was captured in a study of T cell responses to AZD1222 COVID-19 vaccine. General study points: Mostly white British, mostly female donors; authors suggested clonal diversity may be underestimated. Among spike-specific TCRs, nearly half reportedly target unmutated variant regions. Samples come after the peak T cell response, not at day 14.

The CDR3 is made up of 16 amino acids. Germline values: CDR1 LGHDT, CDR2 YNNKEL (reference sequence). V was pared by 6 bases and J by 0 bases, with 15 bases between. For this clone: The antigen is undetermined.

Second doses at about 4 or about 12 weeks were pooled. Generated by immunoSEQ multiplex PCR, the TCRdb table keeps only in-frame clones and is missing some. Of 90,000 to 130,000 clones in the sample, roughly 90% were seen once. The source material was peripheral blood, sampled 28 days after the second AZD1222 dose. The TCR comes from an adult who received the AZD1222 COVID-19 vaccine. This sequence joins TRBV3-1 (or the pseudogene TRBV3-2) and TRBJ1-3; possibly TRBD1 for D (5 bases). The CDR3 spells CASSYMGTTSGNTIYF. DNA for the CDR3: TGTGCCAGCAGTTATATGGGGACGACCTCTGGAAACACCATATATTTT.